This T cell receptor beta chain emerged from a study of blood T cell repertoires in COVID-19. TCRdb's copy holds only in-frame clones and misses some; the assay was immunoSEQ multiplex PCR. The sample has 300,000 or so clones; about 90% are singletons. CDR1 LNHDA and CDR2 SQIVND come from the germline V gene (reference sequence). The CDR3 length is 11 residues. V lost 11 bases and J lost 8; bases outside the gene matches: 6. The specimen sequenced was PBMCs or T cells enriched from blood (not recorded which). This sequence was found in a woman under 40 who had recovered from COVID-19. J is TRBJ2-1 and V is TRBV19, with 7 bases fitting TRBD1. This CDR3 is CASNRGDEQFF. CDR3 bases: TGTGCCTCAAACAGGGGCGATGAGCAGTTCTTC. Full variable domain (remainder filled in from reference TRBV19 and TRBJ2-1): DGGITQSPKYLFRKEGQNVTLSCEQNLNHDAMYWYRQDPGQGLRLIYYSQIVNDFQKGDIAEGYSVSREKKESFPLTVTSAQKNPTAFYLCASNRGDEQFFGPGTRLTVL.